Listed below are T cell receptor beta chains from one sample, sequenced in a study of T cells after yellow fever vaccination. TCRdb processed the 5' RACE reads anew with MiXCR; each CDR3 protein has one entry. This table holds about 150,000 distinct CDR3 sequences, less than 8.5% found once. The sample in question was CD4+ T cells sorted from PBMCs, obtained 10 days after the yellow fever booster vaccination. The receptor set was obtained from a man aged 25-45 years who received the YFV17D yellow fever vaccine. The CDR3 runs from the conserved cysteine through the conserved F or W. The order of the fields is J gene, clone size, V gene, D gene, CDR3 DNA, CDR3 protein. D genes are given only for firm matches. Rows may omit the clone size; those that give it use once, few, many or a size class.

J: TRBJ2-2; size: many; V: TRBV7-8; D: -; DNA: TGTGCCAGCAGCTACAGCAGTGGACTCACCGGGGAGCTGTTTTTT; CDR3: CASSYSSGLTGELFF
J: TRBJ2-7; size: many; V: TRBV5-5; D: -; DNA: TGTGCCACCGCGAGGGGGTACGAGCAGTACTTC; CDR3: CATARGYEQYF
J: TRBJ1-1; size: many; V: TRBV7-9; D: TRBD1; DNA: TGTGCCAGCAGCTTAATTTCGGGGACAGGGCGGGACACTGAAGCTTTCTTT; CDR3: CASSLISGTGRDTEAFF
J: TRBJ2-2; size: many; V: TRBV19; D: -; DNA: TGTGCCAGTAGTATGGGATCCGGGAGAGCGGCCGGGGAGCTGTTTTTT; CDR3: CASSMGSGRAAGELFF
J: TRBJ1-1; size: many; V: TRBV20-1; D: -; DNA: TGCAGTGCCTTTTTGACTGGACAGAACATGAACACTGAAGCTTTCTTT; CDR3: CSAFLTGQNMNTEAFF
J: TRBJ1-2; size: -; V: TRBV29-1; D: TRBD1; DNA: TGCAGCGTTGGAACCGGGACAGGAGGGTATGGCTACACCTTC; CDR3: CSVGTGTGGYGYTF
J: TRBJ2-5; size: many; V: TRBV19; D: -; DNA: TGTGCCAGTAGTCCCGCGGACATTGGGACTCTCAAAGAGACCCAGTACTTC; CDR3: CASSPADIGTLKETQYF
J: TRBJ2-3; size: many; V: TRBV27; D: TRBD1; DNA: TGTGCCAGCAGTTTTTATACAGGGGGCCGAGATACGCAGTATTTT; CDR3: CASSFYTGGRDTQYF
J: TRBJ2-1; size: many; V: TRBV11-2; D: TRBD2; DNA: TGTGCCAGCAGACCTGGGACTAGCGGGGGGAAGTACCACAATGAGCAGTTCTTC; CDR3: CASRPGTSGGKYHNEQFF
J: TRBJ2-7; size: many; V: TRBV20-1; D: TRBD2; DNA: TGCAGTGCCAGGGGACTAGCGGGAGGGCATTACGAGCAGTACTTC; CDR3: CSARGLAGGHYEQYF
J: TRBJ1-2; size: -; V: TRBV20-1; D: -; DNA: TGCAGTGCCTTATTCCAGGGGCGCCTCTATGGCTACACCTTC; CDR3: CSALFQGRLYGYTF
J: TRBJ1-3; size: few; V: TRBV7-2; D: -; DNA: TGTGCCAGCAGCTTATCGACAGACTCTGGAAACACCATATATTTT; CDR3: CASSLSTDSGNTIYF
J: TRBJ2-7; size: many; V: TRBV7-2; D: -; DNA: TGTGCCAGCAGCTTAAAGCCGTACTGGGAGCAGTACTTC; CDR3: CASSLKPYWEQYF
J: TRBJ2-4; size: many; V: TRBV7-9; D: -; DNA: TGTGCCAGCAGCTATAGGGGGGGAGACTTAGCCAAAAACATTCAGTACTTC; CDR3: CASSYRGGDLAKNIQYF
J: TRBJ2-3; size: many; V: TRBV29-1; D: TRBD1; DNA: TGCAGCGCTACAGGGGGCGACCCAGATACGCAGTATTTT; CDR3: CSATGGDPDTQYF
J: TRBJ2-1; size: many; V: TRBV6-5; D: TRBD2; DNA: TGTGCCAGCAGTCCAGGCGGCTGGCGGGGGTCCTACAATGAGCAGTTCTTC; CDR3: CASSPGGWRGSYNEQFF
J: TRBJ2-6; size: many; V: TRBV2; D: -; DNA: TGTGCCAGCGGGGGGAACGGGGCCAACGTCCTGACTTTC; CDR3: CASGGNGANVLTF
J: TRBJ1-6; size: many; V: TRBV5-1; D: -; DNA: TGCGCCAGCAGCTTGTTGGGGGGCGATAATTCACCCCTCCACTTT; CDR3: CASSLLGGDNSPLHF
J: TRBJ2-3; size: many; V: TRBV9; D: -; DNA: TGTGCCAGCAGCGTAATTTTGGATACGCAGTATTTT; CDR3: CASSVILDTQYF
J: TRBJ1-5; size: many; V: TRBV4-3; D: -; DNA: TGCGCCAGCAGCCAAGAGCGGGGATCGTCCCAGCATTTT; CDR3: CASSQERGSSQHF
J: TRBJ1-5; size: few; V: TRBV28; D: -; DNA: TGTGCCAGCAGTTTATGGGGTTGGGGGGGTGAGCAGCCCCAGCATTTT; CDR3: CASSLWGWGGEQPQHF
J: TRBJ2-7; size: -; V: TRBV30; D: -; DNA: TGTGTCTGGAGGTGGGACACCTTAACCGAGCAGTACTTC; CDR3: CVWRWDTLTEQYF
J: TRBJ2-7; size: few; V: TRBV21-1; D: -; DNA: TGTGCCAGCACTCTCATCGGGGAACTAGCGGGAGGTTACGAGCAGTACTTC; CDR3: CASTLIGELAGGYEQYF
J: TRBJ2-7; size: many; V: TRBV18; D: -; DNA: TGTGCCAGCTCACCATACGGGATGATTGACAGGCCGGAGCAGTACTTC; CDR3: CASSPYGMIDRPEQYF
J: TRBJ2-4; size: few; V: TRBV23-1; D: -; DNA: TGCGCCAGCAGTCAATCGATACACATTGTGGGGGCGCCCAAAAACATTCAGTACTTC; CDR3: CASSQSIHIVGAPKNIQYF
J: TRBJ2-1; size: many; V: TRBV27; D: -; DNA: TGTGCCAGCAGTTTAAGGGGGAACCGGAACAATGAGCAGTTCTTC; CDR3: CASSLRGNRNNEQFF
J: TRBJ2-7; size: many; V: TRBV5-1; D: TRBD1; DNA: TGCGCCAGCAGCGCCGCCGGGACAGGGTACTACGAGCAGTACTTC; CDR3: CASSAAGTGYYEQYF
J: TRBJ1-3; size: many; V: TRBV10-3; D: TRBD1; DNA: TGTGCCATCAGTGACCGGGACAGGGAGTACACCATATATTTT; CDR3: CAISDRDREYTIYF
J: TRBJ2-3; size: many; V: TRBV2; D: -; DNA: TGTGCCAGCAGGGATTTTACACAATTCTACACAGATACGCAGTATTTT; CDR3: CASRDFTQFYTDTQYF
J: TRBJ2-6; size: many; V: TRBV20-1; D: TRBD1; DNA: TGCAGTGCACGGACAGGGTCTGGGGCCAACGTCCTGACTTTC; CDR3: CSARTGSGANVLTF
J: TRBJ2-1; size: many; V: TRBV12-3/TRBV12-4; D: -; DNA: TGTGCCAGCAGTTTTCAGCCGGCGGTGGATGAGCAGTTCTTC; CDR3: CASSFQPAVDEQFF
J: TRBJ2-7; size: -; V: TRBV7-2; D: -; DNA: TGTGCCAGCAGCTCCTCCCCCGGGCAGGGATACGAGCAGTACTTC; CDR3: CASSSSPGQGYEQYF
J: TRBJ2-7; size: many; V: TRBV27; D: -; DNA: TGTGCCAGCAACCCCTCCGGGGGGCCCGCCGGAGTGGAGCAGTACTTC; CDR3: CASNPSGGPAGVEQYF
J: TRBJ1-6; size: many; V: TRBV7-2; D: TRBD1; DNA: TGTGCCAGCACTCTGACAGGGCCAGCCCCTAATTCACCCCTCCACTTT; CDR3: CASTLTGPAPNSPLHF
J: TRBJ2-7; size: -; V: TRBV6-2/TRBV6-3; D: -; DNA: TGTGCCAGCAGTTACGGTGGATTCTATATGAGGGAGCAGTACTTC; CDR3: CASSYGGFYMREQYF
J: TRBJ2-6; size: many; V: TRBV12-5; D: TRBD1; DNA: TGTGCTAGTGGTTTGAGGACAGGTGCTGGGGCCAACGTCCTGACTTTC; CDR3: CASGLRTGAGANVLTF
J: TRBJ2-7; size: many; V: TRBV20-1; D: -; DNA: TGCAGTGCTAGAGAACGGCTCTACGAGCAGTACTTC; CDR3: CSARERLYEQYF
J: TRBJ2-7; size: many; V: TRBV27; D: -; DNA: TGTGCCAGCAGTTTAGCGGGAACTAGCTCCTACGAGCAGTACTTC; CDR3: CASSLAGTSSYEQYF
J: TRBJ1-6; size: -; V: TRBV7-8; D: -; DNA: TGTGCCAGCAGCTTAGGGGGCCGGAATTCACCCCTCCACTTT; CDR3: CASSLGGRNSPLHF
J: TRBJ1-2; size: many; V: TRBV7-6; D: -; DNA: TGTGCCAGCAGCTACGATGGCTATGGCTACACCTTC; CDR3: CASSYDGYGYTF
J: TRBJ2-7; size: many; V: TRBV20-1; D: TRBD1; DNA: TGCAGTGCCCAAGGAACGTGGGACAGATACGAGCAGTACTTC; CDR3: CSAQGTWDRYEQYF
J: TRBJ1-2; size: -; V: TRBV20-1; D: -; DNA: TGCAGTGCTAAGGACAAGGTCGGGGGCGACTATGGCTACACCTTC; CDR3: CSAKDKVGGDYGYTF
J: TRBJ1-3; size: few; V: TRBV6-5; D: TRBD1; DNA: TGTGCCAGCAGTTCCCCAGGCCTTCGGACAGGAGGAAACACCATATATTTT; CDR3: CASSSPGLRTGGNTIYF
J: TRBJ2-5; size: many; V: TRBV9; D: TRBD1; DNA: TGTGCCAGCAGCGCCAGGACAGGGCTCCAAGAGACCCAGTACTTC; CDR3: CASSARTGLQETQYF
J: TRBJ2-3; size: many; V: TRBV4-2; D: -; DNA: TGTGCCAGCAGTGCGCTAAAGGGAGATACGCAGTATTTT; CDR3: CASSALKGDTQYF
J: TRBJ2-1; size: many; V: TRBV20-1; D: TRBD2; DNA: TGCAGTGCCCCGCGTACTAGCGGGAGAGTATACAATGAGCAGTTCTTC; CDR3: CSAPRTSGRVYNEQFF
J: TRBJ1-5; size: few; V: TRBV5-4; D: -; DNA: TGTGCCAGCAGCTCCGACGCACAGGGCCAGCCCCAGCATTTT; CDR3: CASSSDAQGQPQHF
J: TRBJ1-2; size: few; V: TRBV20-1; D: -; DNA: TGCAGTGCTGGGGACAACAACTATGGCTACACCTTC; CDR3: CSAGDNNYGYTF
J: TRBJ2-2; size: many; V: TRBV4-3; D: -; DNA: TGCGCCAGCAGCCACCACAGGGGAGGGGAGAGGACCGGGGAGCTGTTTTTT; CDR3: CASSHHRGGERTGELFF
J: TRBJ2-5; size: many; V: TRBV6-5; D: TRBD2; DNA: TGTGCCAGTTCACTCACCATCCCTAGCGGGAGCAACCAAGAGACCCAGTACTTC; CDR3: CASSLTIPSGSNQETQYF
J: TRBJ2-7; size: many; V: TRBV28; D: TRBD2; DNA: TGTGCCAGCAGTTTACACGGGACTAGCGGTAGCTACGAGCAGTACTTC; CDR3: CASSLHGTSGSYEQYF
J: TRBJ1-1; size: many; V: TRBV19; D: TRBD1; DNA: TGTGCCAGTACCAAAAGGGACAGATTGAACACTGAAGCTTTCTTT; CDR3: CASTKRDRLNTEAFF
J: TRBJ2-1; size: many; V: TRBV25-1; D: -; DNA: TGTGCCAGCAGCACGACTCCCAATGAGCAGTTCTTC; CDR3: CASSTTPNEQFF
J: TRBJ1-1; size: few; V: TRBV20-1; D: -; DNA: TGCAGTGCTAGAGCCGGCGGAAGCGGCACTGAAGCTTTCTTT; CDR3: CSARAGGSGTEAFF
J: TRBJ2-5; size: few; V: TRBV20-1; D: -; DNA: TGCAGTGCTAGAGAGAATCGAGAAGTGGAGACCCAGTACTTC; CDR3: CSARENREVETQYF
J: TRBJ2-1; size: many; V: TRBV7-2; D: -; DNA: TGTGCCAGCAGCCGCCTCGGACAGAGCTACAATGAGCAGTTCTTC; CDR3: CASSRLGQSYNEQFF
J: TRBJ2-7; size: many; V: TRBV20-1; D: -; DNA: TGCAGTGCTGGAGGGCGCTACCCTCGGGCCTACGAGCAGTACTTC; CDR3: CSAGGRYPRAYEQYF